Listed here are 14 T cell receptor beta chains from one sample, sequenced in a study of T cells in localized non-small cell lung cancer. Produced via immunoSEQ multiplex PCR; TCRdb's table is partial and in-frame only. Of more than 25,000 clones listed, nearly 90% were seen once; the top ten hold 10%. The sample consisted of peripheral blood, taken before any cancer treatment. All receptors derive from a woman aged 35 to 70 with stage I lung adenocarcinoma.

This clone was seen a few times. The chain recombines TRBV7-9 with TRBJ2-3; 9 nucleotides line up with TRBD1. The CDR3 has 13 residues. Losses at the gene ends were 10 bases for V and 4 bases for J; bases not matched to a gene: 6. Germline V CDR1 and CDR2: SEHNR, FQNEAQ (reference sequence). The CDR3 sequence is CATTGQGPDTQYF. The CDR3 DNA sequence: TGTGCCACGACGGGACAGGGTCCAGATACGCAGTATTTT.

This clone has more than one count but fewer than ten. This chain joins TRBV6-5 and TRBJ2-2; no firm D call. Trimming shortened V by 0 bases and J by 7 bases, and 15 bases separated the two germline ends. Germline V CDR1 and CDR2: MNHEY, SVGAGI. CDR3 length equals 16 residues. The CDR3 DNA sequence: TGTGCCAGCAGTTACTCCCACGGACCTAGGGACGGGGAGCTGTTTTTT. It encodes CASSYSHGPRDGELFF.

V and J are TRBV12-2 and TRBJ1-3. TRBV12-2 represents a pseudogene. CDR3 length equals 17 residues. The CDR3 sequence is CASRSLLTLNSGNTIYF. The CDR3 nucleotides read TGTGCAAGTCGCTCCCTCCTAACTTTAAACTCTGGAAACACCATATATTTT.

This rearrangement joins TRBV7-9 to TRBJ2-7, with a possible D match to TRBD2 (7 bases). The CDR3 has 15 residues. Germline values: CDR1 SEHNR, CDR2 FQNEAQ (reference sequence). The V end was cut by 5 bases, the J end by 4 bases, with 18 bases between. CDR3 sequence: CASSPRRGGEYEQYF. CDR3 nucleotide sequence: TGTGCCAGCAGCCCCCGAAGGGGGGGAGAATACGAGCAGTACTTC.

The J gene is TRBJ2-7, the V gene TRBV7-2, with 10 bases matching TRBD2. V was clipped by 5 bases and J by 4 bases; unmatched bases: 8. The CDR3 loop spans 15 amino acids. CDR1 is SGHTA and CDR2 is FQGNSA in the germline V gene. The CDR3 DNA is TGTGCCAGCAGCCCCCGGACTAGCGGTGGTTACGAGCAGTACTTC. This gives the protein CASSPRTSGGYEQYF. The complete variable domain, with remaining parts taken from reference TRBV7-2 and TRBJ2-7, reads GAGVSQSPSNKVTEKGKDVELRCDPISGHTALYWYRQSLGQGLEFLIYFQGNSAPDKSGLPSDRFSAERTGGSVSTLTIQRTQQEDSAVYLCASSPRTSGGYEQYFGPGTRLTVT.

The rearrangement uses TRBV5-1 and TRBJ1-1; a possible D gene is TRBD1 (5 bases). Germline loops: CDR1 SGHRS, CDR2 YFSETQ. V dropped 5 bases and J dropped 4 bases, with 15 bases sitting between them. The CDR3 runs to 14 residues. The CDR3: CASSPGRAPTEAFF. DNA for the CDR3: TGCGCCAGCAGTCCCGGCAGGGCTCCCACTGAAGCTTTCTTT.

The CDR3 DNA reads as TGTGCCAGCAGCAAGGGGGTAGCGGGTAATGAGCAGTTCTTC. As protein: CASSKGVAGNEQFF. The gene calls are TRBV9 and TRBJ2-1, with D maybe TRBD2 (7 bases). The CDR3 contains 14 residues. CDR1 and CDR2 (germline): SGDLS, YYNGEE. Trimming took 4 bases from V and 7 from J, leaving 15 bases between them.

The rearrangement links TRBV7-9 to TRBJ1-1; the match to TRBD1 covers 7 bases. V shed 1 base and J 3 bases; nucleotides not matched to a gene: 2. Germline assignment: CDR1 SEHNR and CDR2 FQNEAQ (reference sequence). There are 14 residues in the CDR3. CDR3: CASSLVTGDTEAFF. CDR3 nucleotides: TGTGCCAGCAGCTTAGTAACAGGGGACACTGAAGCTTTCTTT.

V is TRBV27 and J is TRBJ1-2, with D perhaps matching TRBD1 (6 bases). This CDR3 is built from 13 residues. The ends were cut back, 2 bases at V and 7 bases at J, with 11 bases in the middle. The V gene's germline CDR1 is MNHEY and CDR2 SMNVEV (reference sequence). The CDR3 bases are TGTGCCAGCAGTTTAAGGGGGGCGCCTGGCTACACCTTC. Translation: CASSLRGAPGYTF.

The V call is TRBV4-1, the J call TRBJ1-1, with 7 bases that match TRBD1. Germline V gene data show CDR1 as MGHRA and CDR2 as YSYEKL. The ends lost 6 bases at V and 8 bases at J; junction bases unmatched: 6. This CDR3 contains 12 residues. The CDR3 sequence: CASSELGGEAFF. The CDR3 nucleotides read TGCGCCAGCAGTGAATTAGGGGGCGAAGCTTTCTTT.

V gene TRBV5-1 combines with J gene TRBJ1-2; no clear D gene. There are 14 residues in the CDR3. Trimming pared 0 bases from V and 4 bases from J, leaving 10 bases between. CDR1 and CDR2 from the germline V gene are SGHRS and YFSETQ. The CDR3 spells CASSLDPGSYGYTF. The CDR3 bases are TGCGCCAGCAGCTTGGACCCTGGGAGCTATGGCTACACCTTC.

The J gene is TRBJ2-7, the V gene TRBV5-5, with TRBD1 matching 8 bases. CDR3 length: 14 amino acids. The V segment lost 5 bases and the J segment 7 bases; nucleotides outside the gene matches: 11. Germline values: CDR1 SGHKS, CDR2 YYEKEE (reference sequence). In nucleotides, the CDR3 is TGTGCCAGCAGTTTGCCCGGACAGGGTCGTGAGCAGTACTTC. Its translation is CASSLPGQGREQYF.

The CDR3 region has the DNA TGTGCCAGTAGTGTGGGACCGTGGGGCACTGAAGCTTTCTTT. Its translation: CASSVGPWGTEAFF. The chain employs TRBV19 and TRBJ1-1, with a possible D match to TRBD1 (5 bases). This CDR3 is 14 amino acids long. Trimming stripped 5 bases from V and 4 bases from J, with 14 bases between. The germline V gene encodes CDR1 LNHDA and CDR2 SQIVND (reference sequence). Based on the CDR3 plus reference TRBV19 and TRBJ1-1, the full variable domain is DGGITQSPKYLFRKEGQNVTLSCEQNLNHDAMYWYRQDPGQGLRLIYYSQIVNDFQKGDIAEGYSVSREKKESFPLTVTSAQKNPTAFYLCASSVGPWGTEAFFGQGTRLTVV.

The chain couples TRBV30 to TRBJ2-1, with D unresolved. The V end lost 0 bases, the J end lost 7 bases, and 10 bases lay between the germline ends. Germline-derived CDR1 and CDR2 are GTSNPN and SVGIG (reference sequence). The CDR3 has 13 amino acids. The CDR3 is CAWSVLRSNEQFF. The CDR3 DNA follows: TGTGCCTGGAGTGTACTAAGGTCGAATGAGCAGTTCTTC. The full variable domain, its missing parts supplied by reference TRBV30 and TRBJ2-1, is SQTIHQWPATLVQPVGSPLSLECTVEGTSNPNLYWYRQAAGRGLQLLFYSVGIGQISSEVPQNLSASRPQDRQFILSSKKLLLSDSGFYLCAWSVLRSNEQFFGPGTRLTVL.